This section outlines one T cell receptor beta chain sequence together with its context. Antigen unknown. Sequencing was performed with immunoSEQ multiplex PCR; in TCRdb, only in-frame clones are kept and a portion is missing. The data contain more than 13,000 clones, 70% to 80% of them seen just once; the ten biggest clones take up roughly 25%. Pools of viral peptides were used by the ViraFEST assay to expand antigen-specific CD4+ T cells ahead of sequencing. Cultured cells yielded isolated CD4+ T cells after 10 days. Either the BNT162b2 or mRNA-1273 vaccine was given to participants in two doses. Supplemented with around 11 IU/ml IL-2 and about 10 ug/ml peptides, a few million PBMC per well were kept in culture. Each culture had half its medium swapped for IL-2 medium on days 3 and 7. The CDR3 runs to 14 residues. V lost 4 bases to trimming and J lost 5 bases, with 15 bases between them. Germline V CDR1 and CDR2: SQVTM, ANQGSEA.

These data originate in a study of vaccination effects on CD4 cells after COVID-19. Whole-study context: Sampling occurred a median 72 days post second dose, range 14 to 241.

This TCR was recovered from a human donor who received a COVID-19 vaccine. This chain uses TRBV29-1 with TRBJ1-3, with D unresolved. The sample consisted of CD4+ T cells from PBMCs cultured with HCoV-NL63 spike peptides, taken after COVID-19 vaccination. DNA of the CDR3: TGCAGCGTTGTATGGGCGCAGTCCCGAAACACCATATATTTT. Translation gives CSVVWAQSRNTIYF. The variable domain in full, with the rest retrieved from reference TRBV29-1 and TRBJ1-3, is SAVISQKPSRDICQRGTSLTIQCQVDSQVTMMFWYRQQPGQSLTLIATANQGSEATYESGFVIDKFPISRPNLTFSTLTVSNMSPEDSSIYLCSVVWAQSRNTIYFGEGSWLTVV.